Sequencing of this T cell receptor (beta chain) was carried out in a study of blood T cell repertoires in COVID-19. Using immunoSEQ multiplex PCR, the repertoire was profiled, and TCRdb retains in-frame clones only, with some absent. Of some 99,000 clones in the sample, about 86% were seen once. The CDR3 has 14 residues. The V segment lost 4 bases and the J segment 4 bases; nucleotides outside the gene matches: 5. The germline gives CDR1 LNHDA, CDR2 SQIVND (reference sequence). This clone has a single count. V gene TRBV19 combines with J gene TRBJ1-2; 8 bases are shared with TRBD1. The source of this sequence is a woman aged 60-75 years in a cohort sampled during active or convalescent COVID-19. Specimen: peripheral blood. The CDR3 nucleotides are TGTGCCAGTAGTACTCGACAGGGGCCCTATGGCTACACCTTC. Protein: CASSTRQGPYGYTF.